This record concerns one TCR beta chain sequence. Antigen specificity is unknown. Produced via immunoSEQ multiplex PCR; TCRdb's table is partial and in-frame only. This table holds 190,000 or so clones, 84% found once. The entry originates in a study of cytomegalovirus exposure and HLA in healthy donors. Study-level points and caveats: TCR sequences were mostly rare, though some public TCRs occurred in many donors.

The germline V gene has CDR1 MRHNA and CDR2 SNTAGT. The CDR3 length is 15 residues. The J segment lost 1 base and the V segment lost 6 bases, leaving 7 bases of the junction unmatched. This receptor was obtained from a woman aged 18-29 years in good health and CMV-seropositive. Sequenced material: PBMCs. V usage is TRBV6-4 and J usage is TRBJ2-3; 7 bases are a match to TRBD1. CDR3 amino acids: CASSTRDRGTDTQYF. The CDR3 DNA reads TGTGCCAGCAGCACACGGGACAGAGGCACAGATACGCAGTATTTT.